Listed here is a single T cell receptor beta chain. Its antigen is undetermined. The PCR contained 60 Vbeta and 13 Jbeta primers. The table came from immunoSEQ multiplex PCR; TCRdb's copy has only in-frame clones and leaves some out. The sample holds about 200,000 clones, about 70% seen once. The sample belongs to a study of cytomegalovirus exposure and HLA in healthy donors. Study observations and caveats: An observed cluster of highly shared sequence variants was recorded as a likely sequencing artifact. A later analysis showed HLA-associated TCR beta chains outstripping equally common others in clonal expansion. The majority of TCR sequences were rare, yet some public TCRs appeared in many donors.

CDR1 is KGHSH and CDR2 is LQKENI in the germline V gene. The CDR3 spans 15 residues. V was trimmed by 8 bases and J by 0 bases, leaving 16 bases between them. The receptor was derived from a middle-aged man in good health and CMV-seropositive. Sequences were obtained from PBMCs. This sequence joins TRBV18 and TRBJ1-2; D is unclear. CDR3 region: CASLEPPKANYGYTF. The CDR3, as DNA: TGTGCCAGCCTAGAACCTCCTAAAGCTAACTATGGCTACACCTTC.